Following are 24 T cell receptor beta chains from one sample sequenced in a study of T cells in women clearing cervical HPV infection. Generated by immunoSEQ multiplex PCR, the TCRdb table keeps only in-frame clones and is missing some. Its listing shows approximately 39,000 clones. Sequenced sample: blood buffy coat. These receptors were taken from a woman between 18 and 70 years old with a cervical HPV16 infection that either progressed to CIN3+ or cleared (not recorded which).

The CDR3 spells CSAVEGTGGSYNEQFF. The covered CDR3 bases are TGCAGTGCTGTCGAGGGAACAGGAGGCTCCTACAATGAG. The chain carries TRBV20-1 and TRBJ2-1; D is tentatively TRBD1 or TRBD2 (5 bases each). The CDR3 end is not reached by the read, which stops 3 residues before it; the germline J gene fills it in. The germline gives CDR1 DFQATT, CDR2 SNEGSKA (reference sequence). This CDR3 spans 16 amino acids. The ends were cut back, 5 bases at V and 0 bases at J, with 17 bases in the middle.

A remark on this clone: Sequencing ends 3 residues short of the CDR3 end; the germline J gene provides the rest. The rearrangement uses TRBV28 and TRBJ1-2, with 9 bases lining up with TRBD1. Germline trimming cut 0 bases from V and 6 bases from J; bases unmatched to any gene: 8. CDR3 length equals 16 residues. Germline-derived CDR1 and CDR2 are MDHEN and SYDVKM. The covered CDR3 bases are TGTGCCAGCAGTTTATGGTCTGACAGGGGGAAGCATGGC. It translates to CASSLWSDRGKHG. The full CDR3 reads CASSLWSDRGKHGYTF.

As concerns this clone: Read data end 3 residues before the CDR3 end; the end is taken from the germline J gene. The chain links TRBV5-1 to TRBJ2-3; 13 nucleotides line up with TRBD2. Losses at the gene ends were 4 bases for V and 2 bases for J; bases not matched to a gene: 7. Germline V lookup: CDR1 SGHRS, CDR2 YFSETQ. The CDR3 loop spans 17 amino acids. CDR3 amino acids: CASSGGTSGDFTDTQYF. The sequenced part of the CDR3 DNA is TGCGCCAGCAGCGGGGGGACTAGCGGGGACTTCACAGATACG.

As for this clone: The observed sequence ends 3 residues before the CDR3 terminus, with the missing tail filled in from the germline J gene. The chain is built from TRBV20-1 and TRBJ2-7; D gene uncertain. The V gene's germline CDR1 is DFQATT and CDR2 SNEGSKA (reference sequence). The CDR3 extends over 13 amino acids. The V end lost 3 bases, the J end lost 0 bases, and 9 bases lay between the germline ends. The sequenced CDR3 bases are TGCAGTGCTAGGTCCCTCTCCTCCTACGAG. Translated: CSARSLSSYE. The entire CDR3 is CSARSLSSYEQYF.

Remarks on this clone: The CDR3 goes on 3 residues after the read ends, and that part is filled in from the germline J gene. The chain carries TRBV5-1 and TRBJ2-5; 13 bases map to TRBD2. The J segment lost 0 bases and the V segment lost 4 bases, leaving 6 bases of the junction unmatched. CDR1 SGHRS and CDR2 YFSETQ come from the germline V gene. CDR3 length equals 17 residues. The CDR3 protein is CASSPGLAGENQETQYF. The part of the CDR3 DNA that was read is TGCGCCAGCAGCCCCGGACTAGCGGGGGAAAACCAAGAGACC.

Comments on this clone: The CDR3 end lies 3 residues beyond the end of the read and is filled in from the germline J gene. The V gene is TRBV29-1, the J gene TRBJ2-3; 9 nucleotides line up with TRBD2. The J segment lost 1 base and the V segment lost 6 bases, leaving 14 bases of the junction unmatched. The CDR3 loop spans 17 amino acids. Per germline, CDR1 SQVTM and CDR2 ANQGSEA. The CDR3 DNA, read in part, is TGCAGCGTCGCACTTATGGGGCTAGCGGGGCGCACAGATACG. Protein sequence: CSVALMGLAGRTDT. The entire CDR3 is CSVALMGLAGRTDTQYF.

As concerns this clone: From the germline J gene comes the end of the CDR3, since the read stops 3 residues before it. The J gene is TRBJ1-4, the V gene TRBV19; D is unresolved. The V gene's germline CDR1 is LNHDA and CDR2 SQIVND (reference sequence). The CDR3 covers 16 residues. Trimming removed 0 bases at V and 1 base at J, with 9 bases between. CDR3 DNA (partial): TGTGCCAGTAGTATAGATCGAGCGCGAACTAATGAAAAA. It codes for CASSIDRARTNEK. The CDR3 in full is CASSIDRARTNEKLFF.

Turning to this clone: Read data end 3 residues before the CDR3 end; the end is taken from the germline J gene. The rearrangement links TRBV9 to TRBJ2-2; 7 nucleotides line up with TRBD2. Germline V gene sequence: CDR1 SGDLS, CDR2 YYNGEE. The CDR3 covers 17 residues. The junction had 9 bases not matched to a gene; V was cut back by 3 bases and J by 1 base. The chain's CDR3 is CASSAPVGGVNTGELFF. The part of the CDR3 DNA that was read is TGTGCCAGCAGCGCCCCTGTGGGGGGGGTGAACACCGGGGAG. The full variable domain, completed using reference TRBV9 and TRBJ2-2, is DSGVTQTPKHLITATGQRVTLRCSPRSGDLSVYWYQQSLDQGLQFLIQYYNGEERAKGNILERFSAQQFPDLHSELNLSSLELGDSALYFCASSAPVGGVNTGELFFGEGSRLTVL.

About this clone itself: Coverage ceases 3 residues before the CDR3 finishes, and the germline J gene fills in the end. This chain uses TRBV2 with TRBJ2-5; 12 bases agree with TRBD2. The germline gives CDR1 SNHLY, CDR2 FYNNEI. There are 17 residues in the CDR3. V dropped 3 bases and J dropped 0; count of bases not matched to a gene: 5. CDR3 in amino acids: CASSDSGLAGYQETQYF. CDR3 DNA, as far as it was read: TGTGCCAGCAGTGACTCTGGACTAGCGGGGTACCAAGAGACC.

In regard to this clone: The observed sequence ends 3 residues before the CDR3 terminus, with the missing tail filled in from the germline J gene. The V gene is TRBV20-1, the J gene TRBJ1-1, with D unclear. Deletions cut 1 base from V and 1 base from J, with 4 bases between. Per germline, CDR1 DFQATT and CDR2 SNEGSKA (reference sequence). The CDR3 is 12 residues long. CDR3 DNA, as far as it was read: TGCAGTGCTAGAGTCCAGAACACTGAA. Its translation is CSARVQNTE. The whole CDR3 is CSARVQNTEAFF.

Regarding this clone: The read gets to within 3 residues of the CDR3 end, and the germline J gene fills in the rest. This chain connects TRBV6-2 or TRBV6-3 to TRBJ1-5; maybe TRBD1 (5 bases). The V and J ends lost 7 bases and 6 bases respectively, with 19 bases between them. The CDR3 has 15 residues. Germline V gene lookup returns CDR1 MNHEY and CDR2 SVGEGT. The DNA read from the CDR3 is TGTGCCAGCACCCTCGAGACAGTCCCTCCTCAGCCC. Its translation: CASTLETVPPQP. The full-length CDR3 reads as CASTLETVPPQPQHF.

A note on this clone: Coverage ceases 3 residues before the CDR3 finishes, and the germline J gene fills in the end. The rearrangement joins TRBV6-1 to TRBJ2-7, with TRBD1 matching over 8 bases. Germline V lookup: CDR1 MNHNS, CDR2 SASEGT. Trimming at V came to 4 bases and at J to 5 bases, leaving 7 bases not matched to a gene. The CDR3 totals 14 residues. The sequenced part of the CDR3 DNA is TGTGCCAGCAGTGGCGCGACAGGGGTGGACGAG. Translated, it gives CASSGATGVDE. The full-length CDR3 reads as CASSGATGVDEQYF.

For this clone: The sequenced fragment ends 3 residues before the CDR3 boundary, so the rest is inferred from the germline J gene. The chain combines TRBV23-1 with TRBJ1-1; 7 bases are a match to TRBD1. TRBV23-1 is assigned to the ORF class and has an uncertain function. The length of the CDR3 is 12 residues. The junction had 1 base not matched to a gene; V was cut back by 2 bases and J by 7 bases. The sequenced CDR3 bases are TGCGCCAGCAGTCAAGGGGACAGTGAA. Protein: CASSQGDSE. The full-length CDR3 reads as CASSQGDSEAFF.

Comment on this clone: The read halts 3 residues ahead of the CDR3 end, with the missing end drawn from the germline J gene. V is TRBV12-3 or TRBV12-4 and J is TRBJ2-7, with D possibly being TRBD1 (5 bases). Trimming stripped 2 bases from V and 5 bases from J, with 10 bases between. The CDR3 spans 13 residues. Incomplete CDR3 DNA: TGTGCCAGCAGTTTAATCAGGGCCCACGAG. Translating gives CASSLIRAHE. The whole CDR3 reads CASSLIRAHEQYF.

On this clone itself: The sequence runs out 3 residues before the end of the CDR3; the remainder is reconstructed from the germline J gene. The chain is built from TRBV4-1 and TRBJ1-1; 7 bases are a match to TRBD1. The CDR3 consists of 14 residues. Germline V lookup: CDR1 MGHRA, CDR2 YSYEKL. Trimming removed 2 bases from V and 4 bases from J; junction bases left unmatched: 4. The part of the CDR3 DNA that was read is TGCGCCAGCAGCCAAAGACAGGGAGTCACTGAA. Protein: CASSQRQGVTE. The full CDR3 sequence reads CASSQRQGVTEAFF.

Of note for this clone: The read finishes 3 residues shy of the CDR3 end, and the germline J gene is used to complete it. The chain employs TRBV5-5 and TRBJ2-7; tentatively, D is TRBD1 (5 bases). Trimming cost V 0 bases and J 4 bases, with 14 bases left between them. CDR1 SGHKS and CDR2 YYEKEE come from the germline V gene (reference sequence). The CDR3 consists of 15 residues. CDR3 DNA, as far as it was read: TGTGCCAGCAGCTTGGGTGTGACAGTTTTGTACGAG. Amino acids: CASSLGVTVLYE. The CDR3 in its entirety is CASSLGVTVLYEQYF. Looking up the rest from reference TRBV5-5 and TRBJ2-7 gives the full variable domain: DAGVTQSPTHLIKTRGQQVTLRCSPISGHKSVSWYQQVLGQGPQFIFQYYEKEERGRGNFPDRFSARQFPNYSSELNVNALLLGDSALYLCASSLGVTVLYEQYFGPGTRLTVT.

As to this clone: The CDR3 is cut off 3 residues early in the read; its end comes from the germline J gene. The chain is built from TRBV20-1 and TRBJ2-7; 9 bases agree with TRBD1. Germline assignment: CDR1 DFQATT and CDR2 SNEGSKA (reference sequence). The CDR3 is 16 amino acids. After removal of 0 bases from V and 3 bases from J, the junction contained 9 bases not matched to a gene. The CDR3 sequence: CSARDMTGTGNYEQYF. Incomplete CDR3 DNA: TGCAGTGCTAGAGATATGACCGGGACAGGGAACTACGAG.

Turning to this clone: The read is 3 residues too short to cover the CDR3 end, so that end is filled in from the germline J gene. V and J are TRBV4-1 and TRBJ2-3, with TRBD2 identical over 9 bases. J gave up 2 bases and V 1 base, and 4 bases lay outside the gene matches. The germline CDR1 and CDR2 sequences are MGHRA and YSYEKL. The CDR3 is made up of 16 amino acids. CDR3 sequence reads: CASSQGLAEITDTQYF. CDR3 DNA (partial): TGCGCCAGCAGCCAAGGACTAGCGGAGATCACAGATACG.

For this clone: The read falls 3 residues short of the CDR3 end, and the missing part is taken from the germline J gene. This chain connects TRBV20-1 to TRBJ2-2; 7 bases map to TRBD2. V lost 7 bases and J lost 1; bases outside the gene matches: 9. This CDR3 has 15 amino acids. The germline CDR1 and CDR2 sequences are DFQATT and SNEGSKA (reference sequence). CDR3 DNA (partial): TGCAGTGTGTATTCCGAGCGGGAGAACACCGGGGAG. It is translated as CSVYSERENTGE. The CDR3, in full, reads CSVYSERENTGELFF.

As for this clone: The CDR3 extends 3 residues past the end of the read, so its final part is completed from the germline J gene. The gene calls are TRBV9 and TRBJ2-5; 8 nucleotides match TRBD2. The CDR3 totals 14 residues. The germline CDR1 and CDR2 sequences are SGDLS and YYNGEE. J was trimmed by 3 bases and V by 2 bases; bases with no gene match: 3. The CDR3 protein is CASSVGGGKETQYF. The DNA read from the CDR3 is TGTGCCAGCAGCGTCGGGGGGGGTAAAGAGACC.

CDR3 amino acids: CASSPRLMFSGNTIYF. The sequenced part of the CDR3 DNA is TGTGCCAGCAGTCCCCGACTGATGTTCTCTGGAAACACC. The gene calls are TRBV2 and TRBJ1-3; D not resolved. The CDR3 end lies 3 residues beyond the end of the read and is filled in from the germline J gene. CDR1 and CDR2 (germline): SNHLY, FYNNEI. The CDR3 length is 16 residues. The germline V and J ends were trimmed by 5 bases and 0 bases, with 14 bases remaining between them. Looking up the rest from reference TRBV2 and TRBJ1-3 gives the full variable domain: EPEVTQTPSHQVTQMGQEVILRCVPISNHLYFYWYRQILGQKVEFLVSFYNNEISEKSEIFDDQFSVERPDGSNFTLKIRSTKLEDSAMYFCASSPRLMFSGNTIYFGEGSWLTVV.

Comment on this clone: The DNA ends 3 residues before the CDR3 does, and the rest of the CDR3 is filled in from the germline J gene. This chain uses TRBV18 with TRBJ2-4, with D possibly TRBD2 on 6 matching bases. The CDR3 loop spans 14 amino acids. Germline V gene sequence: CDR1 KGHSH, CDR2 LQKENI. The sequenced CDR3 bases are TGTGCCAGCTCCCCTTATCAGGGAGGACGTGGT. Translating it yields CASSPYQGGRG. The CDR3 in full is CASSPYQGGRGQYF. Looking up the rest from reference TRBV18 and TRBJ2-4 gives the full variable domain: NAGVMQNPRHLVRRRGQEARLRCSPMKGHSHVYWYRQLPEEGLKFMVYLQKENIIDESGMPKERFSAEFPKEGPSILRIQQVVRGDSAAYFCASSPYQGGRGQYFGAGTRLSVL.

On this clone: Read data end 3 residues before the CDR3 end; the end is taken from the germline J gene. The chain carries TRBV19 and TRBJ2-1; TRBD1 matches at 12 bases. This CDR3 region has 15 residues. V lost 3 bases, J lost 8 bases, and 5 bases stayed unmatched. Germline V gene sequence: CDR1 LNHDA, CDR2 SQIVND (reference sequence). The CDR3 here is CASSIRDRGPYEQFF. CDR3 bases read: TGTGCCAGTAGTATCCGGGACAGGGGGCCCTATGAG.

Worth noting for this clone: The CDR3 end lies 3 residues beyond the end of the read and is filled in from the germline J gene. The chain recombines TRBV28 with TRBJ2-2; D is possibly TRBD1 (6 bases). The germline gives CDR1 MDHEN, CDR2 SYDVKM. The CDR3 loop spans 13 amino acids. This CDR3 reads CASSLGGGGGLFF. The sequenced part of the CDR3 DNA is TGTGCCAGCAGTTTAGGGGGCGGCGGCGGG.